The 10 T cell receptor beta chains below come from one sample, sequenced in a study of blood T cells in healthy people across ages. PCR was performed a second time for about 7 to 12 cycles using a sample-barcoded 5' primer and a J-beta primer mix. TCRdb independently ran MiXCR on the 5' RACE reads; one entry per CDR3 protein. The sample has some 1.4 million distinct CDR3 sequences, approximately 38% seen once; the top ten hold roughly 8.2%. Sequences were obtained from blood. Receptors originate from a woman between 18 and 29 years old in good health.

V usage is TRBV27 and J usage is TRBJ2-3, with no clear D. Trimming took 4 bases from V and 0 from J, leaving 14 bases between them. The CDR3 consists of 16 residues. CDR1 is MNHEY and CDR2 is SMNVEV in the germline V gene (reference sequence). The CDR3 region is CASSSLRILSTDTQYF. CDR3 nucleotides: TGTGCCAGCAGTTCTTTAAGGATCCTTAGCACAGATACGCAGTATTTT.

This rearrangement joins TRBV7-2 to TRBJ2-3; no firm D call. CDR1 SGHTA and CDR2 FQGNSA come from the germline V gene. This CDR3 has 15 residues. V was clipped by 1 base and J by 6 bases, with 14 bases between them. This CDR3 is CASSLVGNSFDTQYF. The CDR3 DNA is TGTGCCAGCAGCTTAGTGGGGAATAGCTTCGATACGCAGTATTTT.

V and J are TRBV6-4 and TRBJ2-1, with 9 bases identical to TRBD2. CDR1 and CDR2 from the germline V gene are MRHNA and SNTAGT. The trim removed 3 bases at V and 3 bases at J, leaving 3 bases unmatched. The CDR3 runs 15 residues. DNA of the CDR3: TGTGCCAGCAGTGAAGGAGCGGGGGGCTACAATGAGCAGTTCTTC. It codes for CASSEGAGGYNEQFF.

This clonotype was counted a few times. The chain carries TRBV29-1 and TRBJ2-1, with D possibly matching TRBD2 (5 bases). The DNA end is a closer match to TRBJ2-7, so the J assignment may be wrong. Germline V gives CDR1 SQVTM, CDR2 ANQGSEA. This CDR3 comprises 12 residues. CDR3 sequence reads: CSVVPPRGEQYF. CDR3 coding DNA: TGCAGCGTTGTCCCACCACGGGGTGAGCAGTACTTC.

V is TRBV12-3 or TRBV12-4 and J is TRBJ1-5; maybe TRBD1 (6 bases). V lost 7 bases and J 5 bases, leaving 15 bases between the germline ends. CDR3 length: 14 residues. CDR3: CASTGGYSDQPQHF. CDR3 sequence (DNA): TGTGCCAGCACGGGGGGCTATTCTGATCAGCCCCAGCATTTT.

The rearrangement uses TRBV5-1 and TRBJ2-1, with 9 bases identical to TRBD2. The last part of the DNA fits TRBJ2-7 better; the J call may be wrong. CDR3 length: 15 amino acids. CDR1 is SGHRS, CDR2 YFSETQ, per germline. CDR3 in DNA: TGCGCCAGCGGGCTAGCGGGGAGCTCCTACAATGAGCAGTACTTC. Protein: CASGLAGSSYNEQYF.

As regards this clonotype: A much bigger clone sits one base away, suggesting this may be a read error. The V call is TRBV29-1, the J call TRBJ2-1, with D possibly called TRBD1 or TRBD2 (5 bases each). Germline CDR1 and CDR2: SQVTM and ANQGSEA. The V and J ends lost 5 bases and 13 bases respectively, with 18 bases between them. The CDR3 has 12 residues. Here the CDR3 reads CSVSGQEETQFF. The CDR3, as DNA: TGCAGCGTTTCGGGGCAGGAAGAGACCCAGTTCTTC.

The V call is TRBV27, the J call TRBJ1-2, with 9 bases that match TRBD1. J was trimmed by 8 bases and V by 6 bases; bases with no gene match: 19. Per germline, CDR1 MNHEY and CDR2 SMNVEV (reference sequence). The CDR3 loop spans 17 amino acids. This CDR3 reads CASSVMGDRALRGGYTF. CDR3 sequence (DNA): TGTGCCAGCAGCGTCATGGGGGACAGGGCTTTAAGAGGCGGCTACACCTTC.

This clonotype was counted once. CDR3 coding DNA: TGCAGTGCTACACCAGGCGAAAAACTGTTTTTT. It translates to CSATPGEKLFF. The chain recombines TRBV20-1 with TRBJ1-4; D unresolved. The V gene lost 4 bases and the J gene lost 8 bases, with 8 bases spanning the gap. This CDR3 contains 11 residues. Germline lookup yields CDR1 DFQATT and CDR2 SNEGSKA (reference sequence).

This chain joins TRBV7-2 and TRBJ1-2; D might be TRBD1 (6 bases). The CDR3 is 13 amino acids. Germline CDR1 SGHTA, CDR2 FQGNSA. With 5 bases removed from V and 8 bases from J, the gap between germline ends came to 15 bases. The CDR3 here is CASSVDRSEGYTF. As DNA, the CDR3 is TGTGCCAGCAGCGTAGACAGGTCCGAGGGCTACACCTTC.